The 18 T cell receptor beta chains listed next were all sequenced from one sample in a study of T cell changes during pregnancy in multiple sclerosis. The method was immunoSEQ multiplex PCR; TCRdb's version includes in-frame clones alone and lacks a portion of them. Of tens of thousands of clones in the sample, 88% were seen once. The specimen was CD4+ T cells from peripheral blood mononuclear cells, collected in the first trimester of pregnancy. These receptor sequences come from a female donor with multiple sclerosis, enrolled in a pregnancy study.

The gene calls are TRBV18 and TRBJ1-6; 9 bases map to TRBD1. Germline V gene sequence: CDR1 KGHSH, CDR2 LQKENI. The CDR3 has 14 amino acids. J gave up 7 bases and V 3 bases, and 1 base lay outside the gene matches. The CDR3 coding sequence is TGTGCCAGCTCACCGGACAGGGGAAATTCACCCCTCCACTTT. Amino acid sequence: CASSPDRGNSPLHF.

The CDR3 protein is CASSEVGGYGYTF. The CDR3 DNA reads as TGTGCCAGCAGTGAGGTCGGAGGCTATGGCTACACCTTC. The chain recombines TRBV6-1 with TRBJ1-2; D unclear. The CDR3 consists of 13 residues. CDR1 is MNHNS, CDR2 SASEGT, per germline. V was clipped by 3 bases and J by 4 bases, with 9 bases between them.

The gene calls are TRBV5-1 and TRBJ2-3; 15 bases match TRBD2. CDR1 is SGHRS and CDR2 is YFSETQ in the germline V gene. Germline trimming cut 3 bases from V and 3 bases from J; bases unmatched to any gene: 2. The length of the CDR3 is 16 residues. CDR3 sequence reads: CASSSGLAGGTDTQYF. The CDR3 DNA reads TGCGCCAGCAGCTCTGGACTAGCGGGAGGGACAGATACGCAGTATTTT.

The rearrangement uses TRBV5-1 and TRBJ2-3; no definite D call. The CDR3 is 13 amino acids. Germline V gene data show CDR1 as SGHRS and CDR2 as YFSETQ. Between the trimmed V and J ends, which lost 4 bases and 3 bases, there was a span of 9 bases. CDR3 DNA: TGCGCCAGCAGCATGGACCAGACAGATACGCAGTATTTT. This codes for CASSMDQTDTQYF.

The gene calls are TRBV5-1 and TRBJ2-5; 7 bases match TRBD2. The CDR3 sequence is 15 residues long. CDR1 and CDR2 (germline): SGHRS, YFSETQ. Trimming removed 4 bases from V and 4 bases from J; junction bases left unmatched: 10. CDR3 region: CASSHEAGLGETQYF. The CDR3 DNA reads as TGCGCCAGCAGCCATGAAGCGGGGTTGGGAGAGACCCAGTACTTC.

In nucleotides, the CDR3 is TGTGCCAGTTGGACAGAACTTAACTATGGCTACACCTTC. Its translation is CASWTELNYGYTF. The chain has TRBV28 and TRBJ1-2; TRBD1 is a possible D gene (6 bases). Germline assignment: CDR1 MDHEN and CDR2 SYDVKM. The V end lost 9 bases, the J end lost 1 base, and 12 bases lay between the germline ends. There are 13 residues in the CDR3.

V usage is TRBV11-2 and J usage is TRBJ1-1; the match to TRBD1 covers 8 bases. V lost 5 bases, J lost 1 base, and 9 bases stayed unmatched. The CDR3 length is 16 residues. CDR1 and CDR2 from the germline V gene are SGHAT and FQNNGV. CDR3 DNA sequence: TGTGCCAGCAGCCCAAGGACAGGGTATGCGAACACTGAAGCTTTCTTT. It specifies CASSPRTGYANTEAFF.

The CDR3 is CASSLGESNYGYTF. CDR3 DNA: TGTGCCAGCAGCTTAGGAGAATCCAACTATGGCTACACCTTC. V gene TRBV7-9 combines with J gene TRBJ1-2; no reliable D call. The CDR3 has 14 amino acids. Looked up from germline, CDR1 is SEHNR and CDR2 is FQNEAQ (reference sequence). V was pared by 1 base and J by 2 bases, with 8 bases between. Combining the CDR3 with reference TRBV7-9 and TRBJ1-2 gives the whole variable domain DTGVSQNPRHKITKRGQNVTFRCDPISEHNRLYWYRQTLGQGPEFLTYFQNEAQLEKSRLLSDRFSAERPKGSFSTLEIQRTEQGDSAMYLCASSLGESNYGYTFGSGTRLTVV.

This clone has just one count. The chain joins TRBV6-1 to TRBJ2-7; D could derive from TRBD1 or TRBD2 (6 bases each). The length of the CDR3 is 13 residues. Germline CDR1 reads MNHNS; CDR2 reads SASEGT. Deletions cut 10 bases from V and 5 bases from J, with 18 bases between. DNA of the CDR3: TGTGCCAACAGGGACTCGTCTGTCCACGAGCAGTACTTC. This gives the protein CANRDSSVHEQYF.

The chain combines TRBV4-1 with TRBJ2-2; 8 bases agree with TRBD1. The CDR3 length is 15 residues. Germline V lookup: CDR1 MGHRA, CDR2 YSYEKL. J lost 4 bases, V lost 2 bases, and 3 bases had no gene match. The CDR3 coding sequence is TGCGCCAGCAGCCAAACAGGGGGGCGCACCGGGGAGCTGTTTTTT. This gives the protein CASSQTGGRTGELFF.

The chain joins TRBV28 to TRBJ1-5; D is ambiguous. CDR3 length: 13 amino acids. V was pared by 4 bases and J by 6 bases, with 10 bases between. Germline CDR1 MDHEN, CDR2 SYDVKM. The CDR3 region is CASSWAVGQPQHF. The CDR3 nucleotides are TGTGCCAGCAGTTGGGCAGTGGGTCAGCCCCAGCATTTT.

This clone was counted once. This chain connects TRBV5-6 to TRBJ2-3; 7 nucleotides match TRBD2. V lost 3 bases, J lost 4 bases, and 5 bases stayed unmatched. CDR3 length equals 14 residues. The germline V gene has CDR1 SGHDT and CDR2 YYEEEE. CDR3 nucleotides: TGTGCCAGCAGCTCGGTCCGGGGGGCAGATACGCAGTATTTT. As protein: CASSSVRGADTQYF.

V and J are TRBV5-1 and TRBJ1-1, with 7 bases identical to TRBD1. Germline lookup yields CDR1 SGHRS and CDR2 YFSETQ. The CDR3 sequence is 18 residues long. V dropped 4 bases and J dropped 3; count of bases not matched to a gene: 18. The CDR3 reads CASSPNPAGPGGYTEAFF. The CDR3 nucleotides are TGCGCCAGCAGCCCCAACCCTGCAGGTCCAGGGGGATACACTGAAGCTTTCTTT.

As DNA, the CDR3 is TGTGCCAGCAGCCTTTCTCCAACGCTAGTAACCGGGGAGCTGTTTTTT. The encoded protein is CASSLSPTLVTGELFF. The chain combines TRBV27 with TRBJ2-2, with unresolved D. V lost 6 bases and J lost 5, with 19 bases in between. The V gene's germline CDR1 is MNHEY and CDR2 SMNVEV (reference sequence). CDR3 length: 16 residues.

The rearrangement joins TRBV11-2 to TRBJ1-4, with TRBD1 matching over 7 bases. Unmatched junction bases numbered 14, after V lost 5 bases and J lost 8 bases. Germline V gives CDR1 SGHAT, CDR2 FQNNGV. The CDR3 is 16 amino acids. CDR3 nucleotide sequence: TGTGCCAGCAGCCCGGGTCGGGGCAGGGGGTGGGAAAAACTGTTTTTT. Translation: CASSPGRGRGWEKLFF.

The chain employs TRBV11-2 and TRBJ2-7, with D uncertain. The ends were cut back, 5 bases at V and 4 bases at J, with 6 bases in the middle. Looked up from germline, CDR1 is SGHAT and CDR2 is FQNNGV. The CDR3 spans 11 residues. The CDR3 reads CASSPQYEQYF. The DNA for the CDR3 is TGTGCCAGCAGCCCCCAGTACGAGCAGTACTTC.

The V call is TRBV11-2, the J call TRBJ2-1, with TRBD1 identical over 7 bases. This CDR3 has 15 residues. Germline loops: CDR1 SGHAT, CDR2 FQNNGV. With 0 bases clipped from V and 7 bases from J, the junction kept 6 bases outside the gene matches. The CDR3: CASSLEFDRANEQFF. Written as DNA, the CDR3 is TGTGCCAGCAGCTTAGAATTTGACAGGGCTAATGAGCAGTTCTTC.

Here the CDR3 DNA reads TGTGCCAGTAGCTTAGCGGAGAGCTCCTACAATGAGCAGTTCTTC. Translated, it gives CASSLAESSYNEQFF. The chain uses TRBV19 and TRBJ2-1; possible D gene TRBD2, 6 bases. Germline V CDR1 and CDR2: LNHDA, SQIVND (reference sequence). This CDR3 has 15 amino acids. V lost 6 bases and J lost 0, with 12 bases in between.